These T cell receptor beta chains were read from a single sample in a study of tissue T cells after allogeneic stem cell transplantation. TCRdb's copy holds only in-frame clones and misses some; the assay was immunoSEQ multiplex PCR. The sample lists some 45,000 clones; roughly 92% were seen once. The source material was blood, sampled before transplantation. The source of these receptors is a woman aged 35-75 years who later had graft-versus-host disease after an allogeneic stem cell transplant. Each CDR3 is given with its conserved first and last residue. A D gene is named only where the DNA matches it firmly. Clone size appears in some rows only: once, few, many, or a class for an expanded clone.

clone_size | d_call | j_call | v_call | cdr3_aa | cdr3_nt
NA | TRBD1 | TRBJ2-4 | TRBV18 | CASSRDRAKNIQYF | TGTGCCAGCTCACGGGACAGGGCCAAAAACATTCAGTACTTC
NA | TRBD2 | TRBJ2-1 | TRBV3-1/TRBV3-2 | CASSLLLTSGSYNEQFF | TGTGCCAGCAGTCTCTTGCTGACTAGCGGGAGCTACAATGAGCAGTTCTTC
NA | NA | TRBJ2-3 | TRBV6-2/TRBV6-3 | CASSFDRTSTDTQYF | TGTGCCAGCAGTTTCGACAGAACTAGCACAGATACGCAGTATTTT
NA | TRBD1 | TRBJ1-5 | TRBV27 | CASSLSGTGVQNSNQPQHF | TGTGCCAGCAGTTTATCCGGGACAGGGGTCCAAAATAGCAATCAGCCCCAGCATTTT
NA | NA | TRBJ1-2 | TRBV3-1/TRBV3-2 | CASSQWGRRFYGYTF | TGTGCCAGCAGCCAATGGGGCAGGAGGTTCTATGGCTACACCTTC
NA | NA | TRBJ1-1 | TRBV28 | CASSRGDFSEAFF | TGTGCCAGCTCGCGGGGGGATTTCTCTGAAGCTTTCTTT
few | TRBD2 | TRBJ2-2 | TRBV27 | CASSGTSGRAVSSAGELFF | TGTGCCAGCTCCGGGACTAGCGGGAGGGCCGTGAGTAGCGCCGGGGAGCTGTTTTTT
NA | NA | TRBJ1-3 | TRBV30 | CAWSVLMGLGNTIYF | TGTGCCTGGAGTGTACTGATGGGGCTCGGAAACACCATATATTTT
NA | TRBD1 | TRBJ2-5 | TRBV6-2/TRBV6-3 | CASSGNPGGQETQYF | TGTGCCAGCAGTGGTAATCCAGGGGGCCAAGAGACCCAGTACTTC
once | TRBD1 | TRBJ2-7 | TRBV5-5 | CASSYIPGQGKGTNYEQYF | TGTGCCAGCAGCTACATCCCGGGACAGGGGAAAGGGACTAATTACGAGCAGTACTTC
NA | TRBD1 | TRBJ1-1 | TRBV4-1 | CASTHQGVNTEAFF | TGCGCCAGCACCCATCAGGGGGTGAACACTGAAGCTTTCTTT
NA | NA | TRBJ2-1 | TRBV10-3 | CAISATDGEQFF | TGTGCCATCAGTGCGACGGACGGAGAGCAGTTCTTC
NA | NA | TRBJ2-1 | TRBV12-2 | CASRSEGGGASDCSYNEQFF | TGTGCAAGTCGCTCAGAAGGGGGTGGGGCTAGCGACTGCTCCTACAATGAGCAGTTCTTC
once | NA | TRBJ2-2 | TRBV7-9 | CASSRQYTGELFF | TGTGCCAGCAGTCGACAGTACACCGGGGAGCTGTTTTTT
NA | NA | TRBJ1-4 | TRBV28 | CASSSRMAEKLFF | TGTGCCAGCAGTTCGCGGATGGCTGAAAAACTGTTTTTT
NA | NA | TRBJ2-5 | TRBV28 | CASSPPGVRLETQYF | TGTGCCAGCAGCCCTCCCGGGGTAAGATTGGAGACCCAGTACTTC
NA | NA | TRBJ1-1 | TRBV13 | CASSVAPEEAFF | TGTGCCAGCAGCGTGGCTCCAGAAGAAGCTTTCTTT
NA | NA | TRBJ1-1 | TRBV28 | CASSLYMNTEAFF | TGTGCCAGCAGTTTATATATGAACACTGAAGCTTTCTTT
once | NA | TRBJ1-1 | TRBV4-1 | CASSPGPGDTEAFF | TGCGCCAGCAGCCCCGGACCGGGGGACACTGAAGCTTTCTTT
NA | TRBD2 | TRBJ2-3 | TRBV5-1 | CASSLDPPGGGTDTQYF | TGCGCCAGCAGCTTGGATCCCCCGGGAGGTGGCACAGATACGCAGTATTTT